This section outlines one T cell receptor beta chain sequence together with its context. Its antigen remains unidentified. In germline, CDR1 is MDHEN, CDR2 SYDVKM. Trimming at V came to 11 bases and at J to 1 base, leaving 8 bases not matched to a gene. The CDR3 has 14 amino acids. 60 Vbeta and 13 Jbeta primers were used in PCR. Only in-frame clones appear in the TCRdb table, and some are missing; sequencing was by immunoSEQ multiplex PCR. Of fewer than 250,000 clones listed, over 80% were seen once; the top ten hold 9.5% to 13%. Each donor's status was that of a healthy bone marrow donor. This specimen belongs to a study of cytomegalovirus exposure and HLA in healthy donors. Overall study context: HLA-typed donors were the source of approximately 80 million unique TCRs, which an early data release held. Of 300 to 450 genotyped donors, roughly 80% clustered with self-reported Caucasian donors.

General observations from the study: The Asian-associated ancestry cluster reportedly had fewer N-insertions than the roughly 720-donor mean in a later analysis.

The chain combines TRBV28 with TRBJ1-1; 9 bases are shared with TRBD1. Sequences were obtained from PBMCs. This receptor was identified in a woman between 45 and 60 years old in good health and CMV-seropositive. This chain's CDR3 is CAGTGGDENTEAFF. For the CDR3, the DNA is TGTGCCGGAACAGGGGGCGATGAGAACACTGAAGCTTTCTTT.